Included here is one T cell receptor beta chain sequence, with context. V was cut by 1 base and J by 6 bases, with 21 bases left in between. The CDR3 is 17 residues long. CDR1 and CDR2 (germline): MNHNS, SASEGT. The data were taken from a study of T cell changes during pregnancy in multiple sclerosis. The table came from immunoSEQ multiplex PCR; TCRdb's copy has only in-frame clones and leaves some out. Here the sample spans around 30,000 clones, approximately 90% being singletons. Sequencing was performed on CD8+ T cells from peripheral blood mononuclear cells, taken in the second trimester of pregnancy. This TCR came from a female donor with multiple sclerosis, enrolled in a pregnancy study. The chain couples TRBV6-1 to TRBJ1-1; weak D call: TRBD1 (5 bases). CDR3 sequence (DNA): TGTGCCAGCAGTGAAGTCTTATGGGGCAGCGCGGGAGCTGAAGCTTTCTTT. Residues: CASSEVLWGSAGAEAFF.